This T cell receptor beta chain appears in the sequencing data of a study of neurological immune-mediated disorders. The CDR3 loop spans 15 amino acids. The V end lost 0 bases, the J end lost 7 bases, and 13 bases lay between the germline ends. This clonotype was picked up many times. Time point of the sample: longitudinal time-point 3. Over 180 million TCR-beta sequences, together covering 15-18 subjects, were produced by every individual sequencing run that was carried out. TCRdb called the 5' RACE reads again in MiXCR, with one record for every CDR3 protein. The data show roughly 45,000 distinct CDR3 sequences, 13% seen once.

Source material: PBMCs. The rearrangement links TRBV12-3 or TRBV12-4 to TRBJ2-1; the D gene could be TRBD1 or TRBD2 (7 bases each). The sequence was collected from a man aged 25-45 years in good health. The CDR3 region has the DNA TGTGCCAGCAGTTTAGCGCCAGGGGGGGCAAATGAGCAGTTCTTC. Translating gives CASSLAPGGANEQFF.